The 8 T cell receptor beta chains reported below all come from one sample, sequenced in a study of low-dose radiotherapy and immunotherapy resistance in tumors. Time point defined: before trial treatment. Covering alpha and beta chains, TRAV- and TRBV-specific primers were used for the first-strand cDNA. Using a constant-region primer together with a V-primer adapter, TCRs were subjected to around 20 PCR cycles of amplification. TCRdb recomputed calls from the reads with MiXCR, one row per CDR3 protein. The sample holds about 71,000 distinct CDR3 sequences; around a third are singletons and the top ten take around 10%. This specimen consisted of PBMCs, obtained before treatment. These receptors were obtained from a female donor with ovarian cancer.

In its sample, this clonotype was seen many times. V is TRBV6-2 or TRBV6-3 and J is TRBJ2-7; 8 bases match TRBD1. The CDR3 is 14 residues long. Germline-derived CDR1 and CDR2 are MNHEY and SVGEGT. The ends lost 6 bases at V and 7 bases at J; junction bases unmatched: 11. CDR3 sequence: CASRTGTGPTEQYF. CDR3 sequence (DNA): TGTGCCAGCAGGACCGGGACAGGACCTACTGAGCAGTACTTC.

Turning to this clonotype: A far larger clone is off by one base, so a read error is likely. This sequence joins TRBV7-2 and TRBJ2-1; no firm D call. Germline assignment: CDR1 SGHTA and CDR2 FQGNSA. The CDR3 extends over 12 amino acids. V was trimmed by 2 bases and J by 10 bases, leaving 9 bases between them. CDR3 DNA: TGTGCCAGCAGCTTAAACCGGTACGAGCAGTTCTTC. This translates into CASSLNRYEQFF.

This clonotype was picked up many times. V usage is TRBV7-2 and J usage is TRBJ2-5; 13 bases are a match to TRBD2. The CDR3 runs to 15 residues. The trim removed 4 bases at V and 3 bases at J, leaving 2 bases unmatched. The germline V gene has CDR1 SGHTA and CDR2 FQGNSA. The CDR3 reads CASSSTSGRKETQYF. In nucleotides, the CDR3 is TGTGCCAGCAGCTCGACTAGCGGGAGGAAAGAGACCCAGTACTTC.

The chain links TRBV12-3 or TRBV12-4 to TRBJ2-5; the D call may be TRBD1 or TRBD2 (5 bases each). V was pared by 2 bases and J by 5 bases, with 21 bases between. The CDR3 covers 17 residues. CDR3 residues: CASSLRGQKFGTETQYF. CDR3 in DNA: TGTGCCAGCAGTTTAAGGGGTCAAAAATTTGGGACCGAGACCCAGTACTTC.

This clonotype was recorded at least ten times. This chain joins TRBV7-8 and TRBJ2-7; D is perhaps TRBD1 (6 bases). Per the germline V gene, CDR1 is SGHVS and CDR2 is FQNEAQ. V dropped 4 bases and J dropped 3 bases, with 13 bases sitting between them. This CDR3 spans 14 amino acids. The CDR3 bases are TGTGCCAGCAGCTCCCTGGACAGTCACTACGAGCAGTACTTC. It codes for CASSSLDSHYEQYF.

The chain has TRBV10-3 and TRBJ1-2, with a weak D call TRBD1 (5 bases). V lost 8 bases and J 8 bases, leaving 18 bases between the germline ends. This CDR3 is built from 13 residues. Germline assignment: CDR1 ENHRY and CDR2 SYGVKD. The CDR3 sequence is CAIGGVRERGYTF. CDR3 DNA sequence: TGTGCCATCGGAGGGGTCAGGGAGCGCGGCTACACCTTC.

In this sample, this clonotype turned up a few times. The chain links TRBV5-1 to TRBJ2-1; 10 positions agree with TRBD1. The CDR3 has 16 amino acids. Germline V gene sequence: CDR1 SGHRS, CDR2 YFSETQ. The ends lost 4 bases at V and 5 bases at J; junction bases unmatched: 9. The CDR3 region has the DNA TGCGCCAGCAGCCCCCGGGGACAGGGGAACCACAATGAGCAGTTCTTC. It encodes CASSPRGQGNHNEQFF.

V gene TRBV6-2 or TRBV6-3 combines with J gene TRBJ1-5; no clear D gene. From germline, CDR1 is MNHEY and CDR2 SVGEGT. The CDR3 is made up of 12 amino acids. The germline V and J ends were trimmed by 9 bases and 6 bases, with 12 bases remaining between them. For the CDR3, the DNA is TGTGCCAGTAGAGCGGTCGGTCAGCCCCAGCATTTT. Its translation: CASRAVGQPQHF.